Each of the 24 T cell receptor beta chains below was sequenced from the same sample in a study of blood T cell repertoires in COVID-19. The method was immunoSEQ multiplex PCR; TCRdb's version includes in-frame clones alone and lacks a portion of them. The table lists tens of thousands of clones, 88% of them singletons. Sequencing was done on a sample of peripheral blood. The source is a human donor in a cohort sampled during active COVID-19.

This chain joins TRBV19 and TRBJ2-1; TRBD2 matches at 8 bases. The length of the CDR3 is 16 residues. Germline CDR1 LNHDA, CDR2 SQIVND (reference sequence). V shed 5 bases, J shed 1 base, and the junction held 7 bases outside the gene matches. This CDR3 reads CASSPRGGRSYNEQFF. As DNA, the CDR3 is TGTGCCAGTAGTCCCCGGGGGGGCCGGTCCTACAATGAGCAGTTCTTC.

This sequence joins TRBV12-3 or TRBV12-4 and TRBJ2-7, with D perhaps matching TRBD2 (6 bases). V lost 8 bases to trimming and J lost 3 bases, with 14 bases between them. The CDR3 consists of 13 residues. CDR3 in amino acids: CASQVTGDYEQYF. CDR3 in DNA: TGTGCCAGCCAAGTGACGGGGGACTACGAGCAGTACTTC.

V is TRBV7-9 and J is TRBJ2-5, with 7 bases identical to TRBD1. Per germline, CDR1 SEHNR and CDR2 FQNEAQ (reference sequence). This CDR3 has 14 residues. After removal of 2 bases from V and 2 bases from J, the junction contained 2 bases not matched to a gene. Written as DNA, the CDR3 is TGTGCCAGCAGCTTAAGCAGGGGGCAAGAGACCCAGTACTTC. As protein: CASSLSRGQETQYF.

V and J are TRBV9 and TRBJ2-2; 12 bases agree with TRBD2. In germline, CDR1 is SGDLS, CDR2 YYNGEE. V trimming: 4 bases; J trimming: 4 bases; junction bases outside the gene matches: 8. The CDR3 contains 17 residues. CDR3 loop: CASSLAGLAGSTGELFF. The CDR3 region has the DNA TGTGCCAGCAGCCTCGCAGGACTAGCGGGGAGCACCGGGGAGCTGTTTTTT. The variable domain in full, completed from reference TRBV9 and TRBJ2-2, reads DSGVTQTPKHLITATGQRVTLRCSPRSGDLSVYWYQQSLDQGLQFLIQYYNGEERAKGNILERFSAQQFPDLHSELNLSSLELGDSALYFCASSLAGLAGSTGELFFGEGSRLTVL.

The chain has TRBV15 and TRBJ1-6; D is possibly TRBD1 (5 bases). V was cut by 6 bases and J by 7 bases, with 13 bases left in between. The CDR3 is made up of 14 amino acids. CDR1 and CDR2 from the germline V gene are LNHNV and YYDKDF (reference sequence). CDR3 sequence reads: CATSTGQANSPLHF. In nucleotides, the CDR3 is TGTGCCACCAGTACTGGACAAGCGAATTCACCCCTCCACTTT.

The chain combines TRBV6-4 with TRBJ2-1, with 8 bases matching TRBD1. With V trimmed by 6 bases and J by 6 bases, 10 bases remained unmatched. In germline, CDR1 is MRHNA, CDR2 SNTAGT. There are 15 residues in the CDR3. In DNA, the CDR3 is TGTGCCAGCAGCGCCCGACAGGGGAGTCCCAATGAGCAGTTCTTC. This translates into CASSARQGSPNEQFF.

The V and J genes are TRBV27 and TRBJ2-3; 8 bases map to TRBD2. The CDR3 runs 17 residues. In germline, CDR1 is MNHEY, CDR2 SMNVEV (reference sequence). Trimming removed 6 bases from V and 3 bases from J; junction bases left unmatched: 14. The CDR3 sequence: CASSQGGRPAGTDTQYF. In DNA form, the CDR3 reads TGTGCCAGCAGCCAGGGCGGGAGGCCAGCGGGGACAGATACGCAGTATTTT.

This sequence joins TRBV2 and TRBJ1-1; D ambiguous. Trimming left V 8 bases short and J 8 bases short, with 15 bases between. The V gene's germline CDR1 is SNHLY and CDR2 FYNNEI. This CDR3 spans 12 amino acids. CDR3: CASQLTLGEAFF. The CDR3 DNA sequence: TGTGCCAGCCAGCTGACCCTCGGGGAAGCTTTCTTT.

The chain links TRBV9 to TRBJ1-2; 8 bases line up with TRBD1. J lost 4 bases, V lost 0 bases, and 2 bases had no gene match. The CDR3 totals 14 residues. Germline values: CDR1 SGDLS, CDR2 YYNGEE. The CDR3 reads CASSVGQGSYGYTF. The CDR3 nucleotides are TGTGCCAGCAGCGTAGGACAGGGGAGCTATGGCTACACCTTC. The full variable domain, completed using reference TRBV9 and TRBJ1-2, is DSGVTQTPKHLITATGQRVTLRCSPRSGDLSVYWYQQSLDQGLQFLIQYYNGEERAKGNILERFSAQQFPDLHSELNLSSLELGDSALYFCASSVGQGSYGYTFGSGTRLTVV.

The chain uses TRBV5-6 and TRBJ2-7; tentatively, D is TRBD1 (6 bases). V shed 5 bases and J shed 13 bases, with 19 bases lying between them. Germline V CDR1 and CDR2: SGHDT, YYEEEE. The CDR3 totals 12 residues. CDR3 protein: CASRYRVGSYYF. In nucleotides, the CDR3 is TGTGCCAGCAGATACAGGGTTGGATCATATTACTTC.

V is TRBV4-3 and J is TRBJ1-1; 10 bases match TRBD1. CDR1 and CDR2 (germline): LGHNA, YSLEER. This CDR3 has 16 amino acids. The J segment lost 3 bases and the V segment lost 2 bases, leaving 6 bases of the junction unmatched. CDR3 amino acids: CASSQTRDRGYTEAFF. Here the CDR3 DNA reads TGCGCCAGCAGCCAAACCCGGGACAGGGGATACACTGAAGCTTTCTTT.

The genes are TRBV4-1 and TRBJ2-2, with TRBD1 matching over 10 bases. Germline trimming cut 5 bases from V and 4 bases from J; bases unmatched to any gene: 7. Germline V gene data show CDR1 as MGHRA and CDR2 as YSYEKL. The CDR3 totals 16 residues. The CDR3 bases are TGCGCCAGCAGCGCTCCCGGGACAGGGGTCACCGGGGAGCTGTTTTTT. Translation gives CASSAPGTGVTGELFF.

This clone appeared a single time. The chain couples TRBV24-1 to TRBJ2-1, with 7 bases matching TRBD1. Per the germline V gene, CDR1 is KGHDR and CDR2 is SFDVKD. The CDR3 sequence is 14 residues long. The V gene end was trimmed by 4 bases and the J gene end by 10 bases; junction bases not matched to a gene: 9. This chain's CDR3 is CATSESSTGNEQFF. In nucleotides, the CDR3 is TGTGCCACCAGTGAAAGCTCGACAGGGAACGAGCAGTTCTTC.

The chain has TRBV28 and TRBJ2-7; 8 bases line up with TRBD1. Germline lookup yields CDR1 MDHEN and CDR2 SYDVKM. Trimming removed 4 bases from V and 7 bases from J; junction bases left unmatched: 6. The CDR3 sequence is 13 residues long. CDR3 protein: CASSSTDRDEQYF. CDR3 DNA: TGTGCCAGCAGTTCGACGGACAGGGATGAGCAGTACTTC.

The J gene is TRBJ1-2, the V gene TRBV14; no firm D call. V lost 3 bases to trimming and J lost 3 bases, with 14 bases between them. The CDR3 runs 15 residues. CDR1 is SGHDN and CDR2 is FVKESK in the germline V gene. The CDR3 here is CASSHLSARDYGYTF. As DNA, the CDR3 is TGTGCCAGCAGCCACCTATCTGCCCGGGACTATGGCTACACCTTC.

The chain carries TRBV27 and TRBJ1-2; 12 positions agree with TRBD1. There are 19 residues in the CDR3. The germline V gene encodes CDR1 MNHEY and CDR2 SMNVEV (reference sequence). V shed 1 base and J 4 bases; nucleotides not matched to a gene: 13. This CDR3 reads CASSLFPLRDRGRGYGYTF. DNA of the CDR3: TGTGCCAGCAGTTTATTCCCCCTCCGGGACAGGGGGCGAGGCTATGGCTACACCTTC.

The V call is TRBV5-1, the J call TRBJ2-3; TRBD2 matches 13 bases. Trimming cost V 3 bases and J 4 bases; bases outside gene matches: 5. This CDR3 region has 16 residues. Germline V lookup: CDR1 SGHRS, CDR2 YFSETQ. This CDR3 reads CASSYTSGGAADTQYF. The CDR3 DNA sequence: TGCGCCAGCAGCTACACTAGCGGGGGGGCGGCAGATACGCAGTATTTT.

This clone appeared a single time. This chain links TRBV19 with TRBJ1-1; tentatively, D is TRBD1 (5 bases). CDR3 length: 13 residues. Germline values: CDR1 LNHDA, CDR2 SQIVND (reference sequence). V was trimmed by 7 bases and J by 5 bases, leaving 14 bases between them. The CDR3 sequence is CASNQGGRTEAFF. CDR3 nucleotides: TGTGCCAGTAATCAGGGCGGTAGGACTGAAGCTTTCTTT.

DNA of the CDR3: TGCAGTGCTAATGGGCACACTGAAGCTTTCTTT. Residues: CSANGHTEAFF. This chain connects TRBV20-1 to TRBJ1-1; D gene ambiguous. The CDR3 runs to 11 residues. Germline CDR1 reads DFQATT; CDR2 reads SNEGSKA (reference sequence). Trimming left V 4 bases short and J 3 bases short, with 6 bases between.

This clone was picked up a small number of times. The chain links TRBV27 to TRBJ2-7; 9 positions match TRBD1. The ends lost 2 bases at V and 3 bases at J; junction bases unmatched: 5. Per germline, CDR1 MNHEY and CDR2 SMNVEV (reference sequence). The CDR3 consists of 15 residues. CDR3 amino acids: CASSLGQGNYYEQYF. The CDR3 DNA is TGTGCCAGCAGTTTAGGACAGGGGAATTACTACGAGCAGTACTTC.

The chain combines TRBV2 with TRBJ1-4, with a tentative D call TRBD1 (5 bases). This CDR3 spans 14 amino acids. Trimming left V 6 bases short and J 1 base short, with 9 bases between. Germline CDR1 is SNHLY and CDR2 is FYNNEI. The CDR3 region has the DNA TGTGCCAGCAGGATCCAGGGAACTAATGAAAAACTGTTTTTT. Amino acids: CASRIQGTNEKLFF.

This clone has only one observation. This chain connects TRBV14 to TRBJ1-6; 8 bases agree with TRBD1. Germline V lookup: CDR1 SGHDN, CDR2 FVKESK. The CDR3 sequence is 20 residues long. V lost 3 bases to trimming and J lost 6 bases; unmatched junction nucleotides: 19. The CDR3 DNA reads TGTGCCAGCAGCCAGTGGAAAAAAGGGCAGGGGGCCCGATCTAATTCACCCCTCCACTTT. Protein: CASSQWKKGQGARSNSPLHF. The whole variable domain, filled in from reference TRBV14 and TRBJ1-6, reads EAGVTQFPSHSVIEKGQTVTLRCDPISGHDNLYWYRRVMGKEIKFLLHFVKESKQDESGMPNNRFLAERTGGTYSTLKVQPAELEDSGVYFCASSQWKKGQGARSNSPLHFGNGTRLTVT.

This sequence joins TRBV5-8 and TRBJ2-2; 8 nucleotides align to TRBD1. V dropped 2 bases and J dropped 1; count of bases not matched to a gene: 7. The germline gives CDR1 SGHTS, CDR2 YDEGEE. There are 17 residues in the CDR3. CDR3 amino acids: CASSLDRTGKNTGELFF. The CDR3 coding sequence is TGTGCCAGCAGCTTAGATAGGACAGGGAAGAACACCGGGGAGCTGTTTTTT.

As DNA, the CDR3 is TGTGCCAGCAGTAACAGGGAGAACACTGAAGCTTTCTTT. This gives the protein CASSNRENTEAFF. The chain links TRBV5-6 to TRBJ1-1; D is perhaps TRBD1 (6 bases). With 5 bases removed from V and 1 base from J, the gap between germline ends came to 9 bases. The V gene's germline CDR1 is SGHDT and CDR2 YYEEEE. The CDR3 is 13 residues long.